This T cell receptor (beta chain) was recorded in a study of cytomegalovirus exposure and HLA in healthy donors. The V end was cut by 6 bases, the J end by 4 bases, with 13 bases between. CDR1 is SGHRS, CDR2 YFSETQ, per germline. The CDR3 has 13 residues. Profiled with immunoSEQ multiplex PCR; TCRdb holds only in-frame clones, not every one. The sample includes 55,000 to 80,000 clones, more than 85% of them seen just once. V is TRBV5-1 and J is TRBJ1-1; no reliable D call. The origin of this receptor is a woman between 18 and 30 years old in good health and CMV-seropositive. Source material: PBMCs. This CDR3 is CASMRVVGTEAFF. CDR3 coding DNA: TGCGCCAGCATGCGGGTTGTCGGCACTGAAGCTTTCTTT.